These T cell receptor beta chains were read from a single sample in a study of T-cell reconstitution after alpha-beta-depleted transplantation in children. MiXCR, applied by TCRdb to the PCR reads, yields one record per CDR3 protein. The sample lists roughly 420,000 distinct CDR3 sequences, around 16% seen once, with approximately 28% in the top ten. Sample: PBMCs, mostly from graft donor cells, taken 360 days after TCRalphabeta/CD19-depleted stem cell transplant. The source is a boy in the first two years of life who had a stem cell transplant for Wiskott-Aldrich syndrome, so the T cells may come from the graft donor. Each CDR3 is given with its conserved first and last residue. Fields, in order: J gene, D gene, clone size, V gene, CDR3 protein, CDR3 DNA. The D gene is left open where the match is weak. Not every row has a clone size; where given, it reads once, few, many or a size class.

TRBJ1-5,-,few,TRBV2,CASAEGEGQPQHF,TGTGCCAGCGCAGAGGGTGAAGGGCAGCCCCAGCATTTT
TRBJ2-7,-,few,TRBV29-1,CSVADLYEQYF,TGCAGCGTCGCGGACCTCTACGAGCAGTACTTC
TRBJ2-2,-,-,TRBV5-4,CASSFLGGAYTGELFF,TGTGCCAGCAGCTTTTTGGGCGGGGCGTACACCGGGGAGCTGTTTTTT
TRBJ1-5,TRBD1,-,TRBV28,CASSQKRQGGNQPQHF,TGTGCCAGCAGTCAAAAAAGACAGGGGGGCAATCAGCCCCAGCATTTT
TRBJ2-7,TRBD1,few,TRBV5-1,CASSWRTGGFYEQYF,TGCGCCAGCAGCTGGAGGACAGGGGGCTTTTACGAGCAGTACTTC
TRBJ2-3,TRBD2,many,TRBV4-2,CASRRQLAGAGDTQYF,TGTGCCAGCAGACGCCAGCTAGCGGGGGCCGGGGATACGCAGTATTTT
TRBJ2-1,-,-,TRBV5-1,CASSSFGGPNEQFF,TGCGCCAGCAGCTCCTTCGGGGGCCCTAATGAGCAGTTCTTC
TRBJ2-3,-,-,TRBV30,CAWRGGRRLVTQYF,TGTGCCTGGAGAGGGGGTCGAAGGCTGGTTACGCAGTATTTT
TRBJ2-4,TRBD1,-,TRBV5-1,CASSLWDRALRSIQYF,TGCGCCAGCAGCTTGTGGGACAGGGCCCTCCGTAGCATTCAGTACTTC
TRBJ2-3,TRBD2,few,TRBV7-9,CASSTRTSGSTQYF,TGTGCCAGCAGCACCCGGACTAGCGGGAGCACGCAGTATTTT
TRBJ2-3,-,-,TRBV7-9,CASSSEPRGFLDTQYF,TGTGCCAGCAGCTCCGAACCTAGAGGGTTTTTAGATACGCAGTATTTT
TRBJ2-1,TRBD2,-,TRBV30,CAWNPGTSGYNEQFF,TGTGCCTGGAATCCCGGGACTAGCGGTTACAATGAGCAGTTCTTC
TRBJ2-4,-,-,TRBV4-3,CASSQDGGIAKNIQYF,TGCGCCAGCAGCCAAGATGGGGGAATAGCCAAAAACATTCAGTACTTC
TRBJ2-1,TRBD2,few,TRBV5-1,CASSFKREAYNEQFF,TGCGCCAGCAGCTTTAAGCGGGAGGCCTACAATGAGCAGTTCTTC
TRBJ2-1,TRBD1,-,TRBV6-2/TRBV6-3,CASSRDRVYNEQFF,TGTGCCAGCAGCAGGGACAGGGTCTACAATGAGCAGTTCTTC
TRBJ2-5,-,few,TRBV29-1,CSVVRQTNGETQYF,TGCAGCGTTGTAAGACAGACTAATGGAGAGACCCAGTACTTC
TRBJ2-2,-,-,TRBV7-9,CASWGGAGGTGELFF,TGTGCCAGCTGGGGGGGCGCTGGAGGAACCGGGGAGCTGTTTTTT
TRBJ1-4,-,few,TRBV10-1,CASVRGGTNEKLFF,TGCGCCTCGGTGCGGGGGGGGACTAATGAAAAACTGTTTTTT
TRBJ1-2,-,many,TRBV29-1,CSVETNYGYTF,TGCAGCGTTGAGACTAACTATGGCTACACCTTC
TRBJ1-2,-,-,TRBV12-3/TRBV12-4,CASSLRELYGYTF,TGTGCCAGCAGTTTGAGGGAACTCTATGGCTACACCTTC
TRBJ2-5,TRBD2,few,TRBV3-1,CASSLLSGRWETQYF,TGTGCCAGCAGCCTTCTTAGCGGGAGGTGGGAGACCCAGTACTTC
TRBJ1-2,-,-,TRBV4-1,CASSQGRQRTIYGYTF,TGCGCCAGCAGCCAAGGGAGACAGCGTACTATCTATGGCTACACCTTC
TRBJ2-5,-,many,TRBV9,CASSFSVQETQYF,TGTGCCAGCAGCTTCTCCGTTCAAGAGACCCAGTACTTC
TRBJ2-7,-,few,TRBV5-6,CASSFTRGYEQYF,TGTGCCAGCAGCTTCACAAGAGGGTACGAGCAGTACTTC
TRBJ2-1,-,-,TRBV5-1,CASSLGGAGALFF,TGCGCCAGCAGCTTGGGAGGGGCAGGGGCTCTTTTCTTC
TRBJ1-5,-,many,TRBV7-9,CASSLRVNQPQHF,TGTGCCAGCAGCTTAAGAGTGAATCAGCCCCAGCATTTT
TRBJ2-6,-,few,TRBV7-9,CASSLEAQAGANVLTF,TGTGCCAGCAGCTTAGAGGCGCAGGCAGGGGCCAACGTCCTGACTTTC
TRBJ1-5,-,-,TRBV6-5,CASSYSSGMGADQPQHF,TGTGCCAGCAGTTACTCTTCGGGGATGGGAGCAGACCAGCCCCAGCATTTT
TRBJ2-5,TRBD2,-,TRBV20-1,CSVTSGEMRQETQYF,TGCAGTGTTACTAGCGGGGAGATGCGCCAAGAGACCCAGTACTTC
TRBJ2-1,TRBD2,-,TRBV7-8,CASSLYSGGERGEQFF,TGTGCCAGCAGCTTATATAGCGGGGGGGAGCGCGGTGAGCAGTTCTTC
TRBJ2-7,-,-,TRBV5-1,CASSLTLTGYEQYF,TGCGCCAGCAGCTTGACCCTGACGGGTTACGAGCAGTACTTC
TRBJ2-7,TRBD2,-,TRBV11-2,CASSHTGLAGYEQYF,TGTGCCAGCAGTCATACGGGACTAGCGGGCTACGAGCAGTACTTC
TRBJ2-5,-,-,TRBV24-1,CATSQLLGGTQYF,TGTGCCACCAGTCAACTTCTCGGAGGGACCCAGTACTTC
TRBJ2-7,-,-,TRBV7-2,CASSLVVTYEQYF,TGTGCCAGCAGCTTAGTGGTCACGTACGAGCAGTACTTC
TRBJ2-5,-,few,TRBV20-1,CSGFRDYQETQYF,TGCAGTGGATTCCGGGACTACCAAGAGACCCAGTACTTC
TRBJ1-6,-,many,TRBV12-3/TRBV12-4,CASRGSFGSPLHF,TGTGCCAGCAGGGGCTCCTTCGGTTCACCCCTCCACTTT
TRBJ2-5,TRBD1,few,TRBV6-5,CASSKRSKDRTFQETQYF,TGTGCCAGCAGCAAACGTAGTAAGGACAGGACCTTCCAAGAGACCCAGTACTTC
TRBJ1-6,-,few,TRBV6-5,CASSYRQGTLLHF,TGTGCCAGCAGTTACCGGCAGGGCACGCTCCTCCACTTT
TRBJ2-1,TRBD2,once,TRBV10-3,CATLAGGLDEQFF,TGTGCCACTCTAGCGGGGGGGCTGGATGAGCAGTTCTTC
TRBJ2-1,TRBD2,few,TRBV10-3,CAISGEAGGRNEQFF,TGTGCCATCAGTGGAGAAGCGGGAGGGCGAAATGAGCAGTTCTTC